This TCR beta chain stems from a study of blood T cells in healthy people across ages (dated by TCRdb to about 2015). Looking at the study overall: In model experiments, template switching captured about one uniquely barcoded TCR beta cDNA molecule for every two T cells. Two additional independent replicas of 1 million unique cDNA reads from the same blood draw were analyzed for two donors (one aged 18 to 30 and one aged 80 or older). The study measured age-related changes in TCR beta repertoire diversity using deep sequencing normalized with unique cDNA molecular identifiers. Four age groups were formed from the donors: young (average approximately 15 years), middle-aged (around 39), aged (more than 55) and long-lived (around 80). Donors of different ages were randomly distributed across sequencing lanes to avoid experimental bias.

The germline V gene specifies WSHSY as CDR1 and SAAADI as CDR2. From the cysteine through the phenylalanine, the CDR3 covers 16 amino acids. The CDR3 DNA has 48 bases and is translated from base 1. The 39 donors, aged 6 to 90 years, were systemically healthy Caucasian individuals from Russia. Each donor gave about 9.8 milliliters of peripheral blood, drawn into EDTA-treated Vacutainer tubes. Ficoll-Paque density-gradient centrifugation was used to isolate PBMCs, with at least 6 million per sample. Trizol reagent was used to extract total RNA from PBMCs, with at least 6 micrograms per sample. Naive CD45RAhigh/CD27high T cell percentages were measured by flow cytometry on a PBMC aliquot from every donor. Comments on this clonotype: Its antigen is unknown. At one boundary the junction diverges from the germline segment, which might be a read error.

What the authors observed across the whole study: Estimates of total diversity based on one million sequenced T cells were regarded as lower bounds and as underestimates. Because profiling used bulk unsorted PBMCs, naive and antigen-experienced compartments could not be compared conclusively. Observed TCR beta diversity correlated strongly with the percentage of naive T cells measured by flow cytometry. Observed TCR beta diversity per million T cells fell roughly linearly with age, and a significant reduction was already apparent by age approximately 40. Compared with the aged group, the long-lived group had more naive CD4+ T cells, fewer expanded clones and increased TCR diversity, a pattern suggesting age selection. Because donor CMV infection status was unknown, age-related changes in expanded clonotypes were potentially confounded.

The library was produced with 5' RACE. Instrument used: Illumina HiSeq 2500. A second PCR of roughly 6 to 11 cycles was performed with a sample-barcoded 5' primer and a J-beta primer mix. A unique molecular identifier was introduced onto each TCR beta cDNA molecule by a template-switch 5' adaptor carrying 12 random nucleotides. Each sample yielded at least 3 million CDR3-containing paired-end reads. First-strand cDNA was synthesized from all RNA with the Mint cDNA synthesis kit, primed by a TRBC-specific oligonucleotide. All cDNA was treated with uracil-DNA glycosylase and then went through a first 18-cycle PCR with the universal primers M1SS and BC2_uni_R. On the authors' methods: For normalization, 1 million high-quality reads, each with a distinct molecular identifier, were randomly selected from each sample. Reads sharing molecular identifiers were discarded rather than binned into consensus sequences. MiTCR, set to a Q25 quality threshold and the strictest error-elimination algorithm, was used for CDR3 identification, clonotype clustering and error correction. A nonparametric unseen species model with Euler transformation was used to estimate a lower bound on total TCR beta diversity. The public reads were run again by TCRdb, first through fastp at Q25 and then through MiXCR, and only productive beta chains were kept. Records with the same CDR3 protein are collapsed into one entry carrying the most frequent genes and DNA. The V and J calls follow TCRdb's processing rather than the paper's. Counted in this sample were 1.5 million to 2 million distinct CDR3 sequences; under 30% of them appeared once. Jointly, the top ten make up more than 6% of the sample.

The TCR was taken from a woman between 25 and 40 years old in good health. The receptor chain draws on TRBV10-2 and TRBJ2-3; perhaps TRBD2 is the D gene, with 5 bases matching. Material for sequencing was blood. The DNA sequence is as follows: TGCGCCAGCAGTGAGATAAGGGAGAGAGGCACGGATACGCAGTATTTT. Its protein product is CASSEIRERGTDTQYF.